This T cell receptor beta chain was sequenced in a study of T cell changes during pregnancy in multiple sclerosis (dated by TCRdb to between 2018 and 2020). Looking at the study overall: The study looked at changes in the T cell repertoire across pregnancy in women with multiple sclerosis.

With respect to this clone: The specificity of this receptor is unknown. No base quality information exists; no much larger clone differs at one position.

The library relied on the immunoSEQ multiplex PCR assay. TCRdb limited this immuneACCESS table to in-frame rearrangements with V and J called. A share of clones is missing; checked studies link under half to unresolved V genes, and the rest is unexplained. The table for this sample lists 85,000 to 120,000 clones; approximately 90% of them were counted only once. Of the sample, 1.5% to 2% is held by the ten largest clones. The germline ends are 9 bases apart after V is trimmed by 3 bases and J by 0 bases. The CDR3 runs 15 amino acids, cysteine and phenylalanine included. Only the CDR3 DNA is retained, 45 bases long and in frame from the first base. The germline V gene (reference sequence) provides CDR1 MNHEY and CDR2 SMNVEV.

Sequencing used peripheral blood, obtained after pregnancy. The V and J segments used are TRBV27 and TRBJ1-5; TRBD1 is a possible D gene, resting on 6 matching bases. This clonotype was obtained from a female donor with multiple sclerosis, enrolled in a pregnancy study. The CDR3 is CASSLDRISNQPQHF. The DNA reads as follows: TGTGCCAGCAGTTTGGACAGAATTAGCAATCAGCCCCAGCATTTT.